What follows are 28 T cell receptor beta chains derived from one specimen sequenced in a study of T cells in Graves' hyperthyroidism and ophthalmopathy. The source material, RNA transcripts, was used to amplify TCR beta CDR3 regions. HTBI primers were used for first-round RT-PCR of the TCR CDR3. A single record per CDR3 protein comes from TCRdb applying MiXCR to the multiplex PCR reads. The table includes 490,000 or so distinct CDR3 sequences, 16% detected once. Source material: blood. These receptor sequences come from a woman in her 30s with Graves' ophthalmopathy.

This clonotype showed up many times. The V call is TRBV30, the J call TRBJ1-5, with D perhaps TRBD1 (5 bases). The ends were cut back, 1 base at V and 7 bases at J, with 17 bases in the middle. This CDR3 region has 15 residues. CDR1 is GTSNPN and CDR2 is SVGIG in the germline V gene (reference sequence). This CDR3 is CAWSAGAVSLQPQHF. CDR3 coding DNA: TGTGCCTGGAGTGCCGGGGCCGTTTCCCTCCAGCCCCAGCATTTT.

Ten or more counts support this clonotype. V gene TRBV6-2 or TRBV6-3 combines with J gene TRBJ1-5; D possibly corresponds to TRBD1 (5 bases). The V gene's germline CDR1 is MNHEY and CDR2 SVGEGT. Trimming left V 2 bases short and J 6 bases short, with 11 bases between. This CDR3 comprises 14 residues. The CDR3 protein is CASSYAGQAQPQHF. The CDR3 DNA follows: TGTGCCAGCAGTTACGCGGGGCAGGCTCAGCCCCAGCATTTT.

The sample holds many counts of this clonotype. The CDR3 coding sequence is TGTGCCAGCATACTGACGACAGTCACAGATACGCAGTATTTT. Encoded protein: CASILTTVTDTQYF. The chain combines TRBV12-3 or TRBV12-4 with TRBJ2-3; TRBD1 is a possible D gene (5 bases). Trimming took off 7 bases at V and 2 bases at J, with 13 bases between the two ends. This CDR3 spans 14 amino acids.

This clonotype showed up many times. V gene TRBV20-1 combines with J gene TRBJ2-1, with TRBD2 matching over 12 bases. The J segment lost 1 base and the V segment lost 1 base, leaving 5 bases of the junction unmatched. The CDR3 totals 17 residues. In germline, CDR1 is DFQATT, CDR2 SNEGSKA (reference sequence). The CDR3 coding sequence is TGCAGTGCTAGAGTGGTGACTAGCGGGAGTTCCTACAATGAGCAGTTCTTC. Protein product: CSARVVTSGSSYNEQFF.

This clonotype was recorded only once. This CDR3 is CASSSTVSTDTQYF. As DNA, the CDR3 is TGTGCCAGCAGTTCGACAGTCAGCACAGATACGCAGTATTTT. V gene TRBV11-1 combines with J gene TRBJ2-3, with D possibly TRBD1 on 5 matching bases. The V end lost 6 bases, the J end lost 0 bases, and 10 bases lay between the germline ends. The CDR3 is 14 amino acids. The germline V gene has CDR1 SGHAT and CDR2 FQDESV (reference sequence).

This clonotype has at least ten counts. This chain links TRBV11-2 with TRBJ2-5, with 7 bases identical to TRBD1. V lost 3 bases, J lost 1 base, and 8 bases stayed unmatched. The CDR3 runs to 16 residues. CDR1 SGHAT and CDR2 FQNNGV come from the germline V gene. CDR3: CASSFRPGDSQETQYF. In DNA form, the CDR3 reads TGTGCCAGCAGCTTTAGGCCCGGGGACAGCCAAGAGACCCAGTACTTC.

This clonotype came up a few times. The rearrangement links TRBV5-1 to TRBJ2-7; 12 nucleotides agree with TRBD2. The germline V gene encodes CDR1 SGHRS and CDR2 YFSETQ. V was clipped by 0 bases and J by 6 bases; unmatched bases: 4. This CDR3 contains 15 residues. The CDR3 reads CASSLALAGGSEQYF. The CDR3 DNA reads as TGCGCCAGCAGCTTGGCCCTAGCGGGAGGGTCCGAGCAGTACTTC.

This clonotype appeared many times. The chain couples TRBV6-5 to TRBJ1-2; D unclear. The CDR3 loop spans 13 amino acids. The germline V gene encodes CDR1 MNHEY and CDR2 SVGAGI. Trimming took 5 bases from V and 4 from J, leaving 11 bases between them. DNA of the CDR3: TGTGCCAGCAGTGTACTCTCTGGCTATGGCTACACCTTC. Translating it yields CASSVLSGYGYTF.

The rearrangement uses TRBV7-9 and TRBJ2-5; no clear D. The CDR3 is made up of 15 amino acids. Trimming took off 4 bases at V and 1 base at J, with 13 bases between the two ends. Germline V gene sequence: CDR1 SEHNR, CDR2 FQNEAQ (reference sequence). The DNA for the CDR3 is TGTGCCAGCAGCTCTGGCCGGATTGTCCAAGAGACCCAGTACTTC. It yields the protein CASSSGRIVQETQYF.

This rearrangement joins TRBV5-4 to TRBJ2-1, with TRBD2 matching 11 bases. V trimming: 4 bases; J trimming: 0 bases; junction bases outside the gene matches: 6. Germline CDR1 is SGHNT and CDR2 is YYREEE (reference sequence). The CDR3 is made up of 17 amino acids. The CDR3 region has the DNA TGTGCCAGCAGCCTGGGACTAGCGGACCACTCCTACAATGAGCAGTTCTTC. Translation: CASSLGLADHSYNEQFF. The full variable domain, its missing parts supplied by reference TRBV5-4 and TRBJ2-1, is ETGVTQSPTHLIKTRGQQVTLRCSSQSGHNTVSWYQQALGQGPQFIFQYYREEENGRGNFPPRFSGLQFPNYSSELNVNALELDDSALYLCASSLGLADHSYNEQFFGPGTRLTVL.

This clonotype was recorded at least ten times. The V and J genes are TRBV7-8 and TRBJ2-1, with TRBD1 matching 7 bases. This CDR3 is 13 amino acids long. The V and J ends lost 1 base and 8 bases, in that order; junction bases with no gene match: 2. Germline lookup yields CDR1 SGHVS and CDR2 FQNEAQ. Written as DNA, the CDR3 is TGTGCCAGCAGCTTAGGACAGGGTTATGAGCAGTTCTTC. The encoded protein is CASSLGQGYEQFF. The full variable domain, completed using reference TRBV7-8 and TRBJ2-1, is GAGVSQSPRYKVAKRGQDVALRCDPISGHVSLFWYQQALGQGPEFLTYFQNEAQLDKSGLPSDRFFAERPEGSVSTLKIQRTQQEDSAVYLCASSLGQGYEQFFGPGTRLTVL.

The V and J genes are TRBV28 and TRBJ1-5; maybe TRBD1 (5 bases). Germline assignment: CDR1 MDHEN and CDR2 SYDVKM. The CDR3 extends over 14 amino acids. The V gene lost 7 bases and the J gene lost 0 bases, with 10 bases spanning the gap. DNA of the CDR3: TGTGCCAGCATACAGGAATATAGCAATCAGCCCCAGCATTTT. This translates into CASIQEYSNQPQHF.

The chain carries TRBV27 and TRBJ2-7; TRBD2 aligns across 7 bases. The CDR3 is made up of 14 amino acids. The ends lost 5 bases at V and 7 bases at J; junction bases unmatched: 11. The V gene's germline CDR1 is MNHEY and CDR2 SMNVEV (reference sequence). The CDR3 spells CASSPRDYFREQYF. CDR3 in DNA: TGTGCCAGCAGTCCCCGGGACTATTTCAGGGAGCAGTACTTC.

A remark on this clonotype: The junction and the germline gene differ at one end; a read error may be behind it. The V call is TRBV5-1, the J call TRBJ2-7; maybe TRBD2 (5 bases). The DNA end favors TRBJ2-1, so the J call may be wrong. There are 13 residues in the CDR3. CDR1 SGHRS and CDR2 YFSETQ come from the germline V gene. CDR3: CASSPGLAYEQFF. The CDR3 DNA reads TGTGCCAGCAGCCCGGGTCTAGCTTACGAGCAGTTCTTC.

The rearrangement joins TRBV20-1 to TRBJ2-1, with 11 nucleotides matching TRBD2. The germline V gene has CDR1 DFQATT and CDR2 SNEGSKA (reference sequence). This CDR3 is 17 amino acids long. V lost 4 bases, J lost 5 bases, and 13 bases stayed unmatched. The CDR3 nucleotides are TGCAGTGCTAAAAATAGCGGGAGGGCCATATTCAACAATGAGCAGTTCTTC. This codes for CSAKNSGRAIFNNEQFF.

This clonotype has a count of ten or more. V and J are TRBV20-1 and TRBJ2-7; 12 nucleotides match TRBD2. Germline-derived CDR1 and CDR2 are DFQATT and SNEGSKA (reference sequence). The V segment lost 0 bases and the J segment 5 bases; nucleotides outside the gene matches: 14. This CDR3 comprises 18 residues. The CDR3 sequence is CSARDRGLAGWVFDEQYF. The CDR3 coding sequence is TGCAGTGCTAGAGATCGAGGACTAGCGGGATGGGTTTTTGACGAGCAGTACTTC.

This clonotype has more than one count but fewer than ten. The chain uses TRBV16 and TRBJ1-5; a possible D gene is TRBD1 (5 bases). V was shortened by 2 bases and J by 7 bases, with 15 bases between the two germline ends. CDR3 size: 15 residues. Germline V gives CDR1 KGHSY, CDR2 FQNENV. CDR3 in DNA: TGTGCCAGCAGCCAAGGGGGTCCAGGAGGCCAGCCCCAGCATTTT. Protein sequence: CASSQGGPGGQPQHF.

The CDR3 DNA follows: TGTGCCAGCAGCTTGGGGGCCCCGCTAGCGGCAGTTGGGTCCTACGAGCAGTACTTC. This sequence encodes CASSLGAPLAAVGSYEQYF. V gene TRBV5-6 combines with J gene TRBJ2-7; 7 bases map to TRBD2. Germline V gene data show CDR1 as SGHDT and CDR2 as YYEEEE. This CDR3 has 19 residues. The V and J ends lost 0 bases and 1 base, in that order; junction bases with no gene match: 16.

This clonotype appeared many times. The V and J genes are TRBV28 and TRBJ1-2; D may be TRBD1 (5 bases). This CDR3 region has 15 residues. In germline, CDR1 is MDHEN, CDR2 SYDVKM. Trimming left V 6 bases short and J 4 bases short, with 18 bases between. The CDR3 region has the DNA TGTGCCAGCAGAACCGGGACCTCTCTCTTCTATGGCTACACCTTC. Its protein is CASRTGTSLFYGYTF.

There are a few counts of this clonotype. This chain uses TRBV15 with TRBJ2-7; 9 bases agree with TRBD1. CDR1 is LNHNV, CDR2 YYDKDF, per germline (reference sequence). There are 18 residues in the CDR3. Germline trimming cut 0 bases from V and 2 bases from J; bases unmatched to any gene: 11. In DNA, the CDR3 is TGTGCCACCAGCAGAGATCTAGAGACCAGGACAGGGGCCTACGAGCAGTACTTC. Translating it yields CATSRDLETRTGAYEQYF.

Only a few counts were recorded for this clonotype. The J gene is TRBJ2-3, the V gene TRBV2; no clear D gene. The CDR3 is 11 residues long. The V gene's germline CDR1 is SNHLY and CDR2 FYNNEI. V dropped 10 bases and J dropped 2 bases, with 7 bases sitting between them. As DNA, the CDR3 is TGTGCCATCCGGATCACAGATACGCAGTATTTT. Protein product: CAIRITDTQYF.

This clonotype occurred many times. CDR3 bases: TGTGCCAGCAGCCTGGACGGTAATAGACAAGAGACCCAGTACTTC. Protein sequence: CASSLDGNRQETQYF. The J gene is TRBJ2-5, the V gene TRBV11-3; unclear D gene. The germline V and J ends were trimmed by 5 bases and 2 bases, with 15 bases remaining between them. The germline CDR1 and CDR2 sequences are SGHNT and YENEEA. The CDR3 is 15 amino acids.

There are a few counts of this clonotype. V usage is TRBV5-6 and J usage is TRBJ1-1; a possible D gene is TRBD1 (6 bases). This CDR3 region has 15 residues. V dropped 1 base and J dropped 3 bases, with 13 bases sitting between them. Per the germline V gene, CDR1 is SGHDT and CDR2 is YYEEEE. CDR3 in DNA: TGTGCCAGCAGCTTGCGAGGGGGTTGGGACACTGAAGCTTTCTTT. The encoded protein is CASSLRGGWDTEAFF.

V and J are TRBV20-1 and TRBJ2-3; the match to TRBD2 covers 12 bases. The CDR3 has 18 residues. Germline V gene data show CDR1 as DFQATT and CDR2 as SNEGSKA (reference sequence). The V and J ends lost 5 bases and 5 bases, in that order; junction bases with no gene match: 17. The chain's CDR3 is CSAYPDHTSGRFRDTQYF. The CDR3 DNA reads as TGCAGTGCTTACCCGGATCACACTAGCGGGAGGTTCAGAGATACGCAGTATTTT.

This clonotype was observed a few times. The J gene is TRBJ1-4, the V gene TRBV27, with TRBD1 as a possible D gene (5 bases). This CDR3 has 15 residues. CDR1 MNHEY and CDR2 SMNVEV come from the germline V gene (reference sequence). V was clipped by 6 bases and J by 12 bases, with 23 bases between them. DNA for the CDR3: TGTGCCAGCAGCCAATATACCCGGGACGTGCAGGAACTGTTTTTT. It specifies CASSQYTRDVQELFF.

The gene calls are TRBV20-1 and TRBJ2-7; possibly TRBD1 for D (5 bases). The germline gives CDR1 DFQATT, CDR2 SNEGSKA (reference sequence). Deletions cut 0 bases from V and 0 bases from J, with 9 bases between. The length of the CDR3 is 14 residues. DNA for the CDR3: TGCAGTGCTAGAGATATCAGGGTCTCCTACGAGCAGTACTTC. Its protein is CSARDIRVSYEQYF.

This clonotype has a count of ten or more. The V call is TRBV5-6, the J call TRBJ2-7, with 8 bases aligning to TRBD2. Unmatched junction bases numbered 3, after V lost 4 bases and J lost 0 bases. The CDR3 totals 14 residues. Germline V gene data show CDR1 as SGHDT and CDR2 as YYEEEE. Here the CDR3 DNA reads TGTGCCAGCAGCCAAAGCGGGAGCTCCTACGAGCAGTACTTC. Translating it yields CASSQSGSSYEQYF.

This clonotype was counted a single time. The gene calls are TRBV27 and TRBJ2-5, with TRBD2 identical over 12 bases. CDR3 length: 16 residues. CDR1 and CDR2 (germline): MNHEY, SMNVEV (reference sequence). With V trimmed by 2 bases and J by 5 bases, 6 bases remained unmatched. The CDR3 DNA reads TGTGCCAGCAGTTTACTAGCGGGAGGGCCGGAGGAGACCCAGTACTTC. As protein: CASSLLAGGPEETQYF.